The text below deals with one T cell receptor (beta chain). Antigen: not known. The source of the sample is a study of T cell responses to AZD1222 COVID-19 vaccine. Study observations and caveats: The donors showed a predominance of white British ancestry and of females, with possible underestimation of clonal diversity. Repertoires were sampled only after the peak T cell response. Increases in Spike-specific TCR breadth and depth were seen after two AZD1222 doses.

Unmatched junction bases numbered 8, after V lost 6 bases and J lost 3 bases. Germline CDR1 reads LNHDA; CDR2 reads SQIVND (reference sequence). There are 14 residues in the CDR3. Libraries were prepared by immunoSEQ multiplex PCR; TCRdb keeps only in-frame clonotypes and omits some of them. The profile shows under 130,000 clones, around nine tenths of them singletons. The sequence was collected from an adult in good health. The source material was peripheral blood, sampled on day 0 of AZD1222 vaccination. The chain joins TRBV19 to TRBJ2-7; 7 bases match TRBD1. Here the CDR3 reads CASRLGGQNYEQYF. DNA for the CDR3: TGTGCCAGTAGGCTAGGGGGACAGAACTACGAGCAGTACTTC.